The entry below describes one T cell receptor beta chain. The sample is drawn from a study of blood T cell repertoires in COVID-19. The repertoire was sequenced with immunoSEQ multiplex PCR; TCRdb's copy has only in-frame clones and lacks some. The table has a few hundred thousand clones, roughly 90% seen once. This CDR3 has 14 residues. V dropped 6 bases and J dropped 6 bases, with 18 bases sitting between them. Germline V gene data show CDR1 as MDHEN and CDR2 as SYDVKM. This rearrangement joins TRBV28 to TRBJ2-7; tentatively, D is TRBD2 (7 bases). This sequence was found in a woman aged 55-70 years with acute or convalescent COVID-19. Sequenced material: peripheral blood. CDR3 sequence: CASSGGGSEFEQYF. In nucleotides, the CDR3 is TGTGCCAGCAGCGGGGGCGGGAGCGAGTTCGAGCAGTACTTC.